Presented here are 22 T cell receptor beta chains from one specimen sequenced in a study of early T cells in non-severe SARS-CoV-2 infection (dated by TCRdb to the early 2020s). The method behind the library was 5' RACE. The instrument was a NextSeq 500. TCRdb reanalyzed the raw reads on its own, using fastp at Q25 for trimming and MiXCR for clone calling, and kept in-frame beta chains. Identical CDR3 protein sequences are pooled into one entry, listed with their most common genes and DNA. For this sample there are 20,000 or so distinct CDR3 sequences; approximately 5.4% appear just once. About 14% of the sample rests with the top ten. The source was whole blood, collected at baseline. The source is an adult who was a healthcare worker with PCR-confirmed SARS-CoV-2 infection or an uninfected control (not recorded which).

The V gene is TRBV18, the J gene TRBJ2-1, with TRBD1 matching over 7 bases. The germline gives CDR1 KGHSH, CDR2 LQKENI. The length of the CDR3 is 16 residues. The V and J ends lost 2 bases and 1 base, in that order; junction bases with no gene match: 5. CDR3 nucleotides: TGTGCCAGCTCACCAGGGACAGTGAGATCCTACAATGAGCAGTTCTTC. Residues: CASSPGTVRSYNEQFF.

This clonotype was detected a few times. J is TRBJ2-7 and V is TRBV4-3; a possible D gene is TRBD2 (6 bases). V lost 3 bases to trimming and J lost 2 bases, with 11 bases between them. The CDR3 loop spans 14 amino acids. Germline values: CDR1 LGHNA, CDR2 YSLEER. Written as DNA, the CDR3 is TGCGCCAGCAGCCAGATGGCGGGGACCTACGAGCAGTACTTC. Translation: CASSQMAGTYEQYF.

This chain connects TRBV12-3 or TRBV12-4 to TRBJ2-7; D call uncertain. V was trimmed by 1 base and J by 7 bases, leaving 8 bases between them. The length of the CDR3 is 12 residues. CDR3: CASSLGAGEQYF. The CDR3 region has the DNA TGTGCCAGCAGTTTAGGGGCCGGGGAGCAGTACTTC.

V is TRBV25-1 and J is TRBJ2-7; D ambiguous. Per germline, CDR1 MGHDK and CDR2 SYGVNS. The V end lost 1 base, the J end lost 7 bases, and 8 bases lay between the germline ends. The CDR3 is made up of 12 amino acids. The CDR3 coding sequence is TGTGCCAGCAGTGAATCAGAGCCAGAGCAGTACTTC. This gives the protein CASSESEPEQYF.

This clonotype was picked up many times. The J gene is TRBJ1-6, the V gene TRBV3-1; the D gene is possibly TRBD1 (5 bases). From germline, CDR1 is LGHDT and CDR2 YNNKEL (reference sequence). V lost 5 bases to trimming and J lost 8 bases, with 19 bases between them. The CDR3 is 16 amino acids. This chain's CDR3 is CASSGTGTHIYSPLHF. The CDR3 DNA reads TGTGCCAGCAGCGGTACCGGGACGCATATTTATTCACCCCTCCACTTT.

The genes are TRBV24-1 and TRBJ2-7; TRBD2 might be the D (5 bases). Germline V gene data show CDR1 as KGHDR and CDR2 as SFDVKD. The CDR3 loop spans 13 amino acids. The V end lost 7 bases, the J end lost 5 bases, and 14 bases lay between the germline ends. The CDR3 protein is CATSSPRGNEQYF. In nucleotides, the CDR3 is TGTGCCACCAGCTCCCCTCGAGGGAACGAGCAGTACTTC.

CDR3 loop: CASNQGGSSQPQHF. The CDR3 coding sequence is TGTGCCAGCAATCAGGGAGGAAGTAGTCAGCCCCAGCATTTT. The chain carries TRBV9 and TRBJ1-5; tentatively, D is TRBD1 (5 bases). Looked up from germline, CDR1 is SGDLS and CDR2 is YYNGEE. The CDR3 is 14 amino acids. Between the trimmed V and J ends, which lost 6 bases and 6 bases, there was a span of 16 bases.

The chain recombines TRBV6-1 with TRBJ2-7; 10 bases are a match to TRBD1. CDR3 length equals 14 residues. The V segment lost 6 bases and the J segment 2 bases; nucleotides outside the gene matches: 4. Germline CDR1 reads MNHNS; CDR2 reads SASEGT. The CDR3 DNA reads as TGTGCCAGCAGACCCGGGACAGGGGCCTACGAGCAGTACTTC. This codes for CASRPGTGAYEQYF.

Only a few counts were recorded for this clonotype. The rearrangement joins TRBV5-5 to TRBJ1-5; TRBD1 matches at 8 bases. V lost 4 bases, J lost 7 bases, and 13 bases stayed unmatched. Germline CDR1 SGHKS, CDR2 YYEKEE (reference sequence). The CDR3 extends over 16 amino acids. The CDR3 loop is CASSLDLGQGLQPQHF. The CDR3 DNA follows: TGTGCCAGCAGCCTCGACCTCGGACAGGGTTTACAGCCCCAGCATTTT.

This clonotype is termed medium-sized (0.01 to 0.1%). This sequence joins TRBV20-1 and TRBJ1-1; maybe TRBD1 (6 bases). V was pared by 8 bases and J by 6 bases, with 13 bases between. The CDR3 is made up of 11 amino acids. Germline V gene lookup returns CDR1 DFQATT and CDR2 SNEGSKA (reference sequence). The CDR3, as DNA: TGCAGTCTACAGGGTAGCGCTGAAGCTTTCTTT. This gives the protein CSLQGSAEAFF.

This clonotype was detected only a few times. The CDR3 sequence is CASSLFGPEKTQYF. The CDR3 nucleotides are TGTGCCAGCAGCTTATTTGGTCCCGAGAAGACCCAGTACTTC. The chain recombines TRBV7-3 with TRBJ2-5; D remains ambiguous. V lost 2 bases and J lost 6, with 13 bases in between. The CDR3 spans 14 residues. Germline CDR1 is SGHTA and CDR2 is FQGTGA. Full variable domain (remainder filled in from reference TRBV7-3 and TRBJ2-5): GAGVSQTPSNKVTEKGKYVELRCDPISGHTALYWYRQSLGQGPEFLIYFQGTGAADDSGLPNDRFFAVRPEGSVSTLKIQRTERGDSAVYLCASSLFGPEKTQYFGPGTRLLVL.

In this sample, this clonotype turned up many times. The rearrangement links TRBV30 to TRBJ1-1, with TRBD1 identical over 7 bases. Germline CDR1 and CDR2: GTSNPN and SVGIG (reference sequence). This CDR3 is 12 amino acids long. Trimming at V came to 3 bases and at J to 11 bases, leaving 9 bases not matched to a gene. The CDR3 region has the DNA TGTGCCTGGAGCGGATCACAGGGGTTGGCTTTCTTT. Translating gives CAWSGSQGLAFF.

This clonotype showed up many times. V gene TRBV7-2 combines with J gene TRBJ1-2; TRBD1 might be the D (6 bases). Between the trimmed V and J ends, which lost 5 bases and 8 bases, there was a span of 12 bases. The germline gives CDR1 SGHTA, CDR2 FQGNSA. The CDR3 sequence is 12 residues long. The CDR3 nucleotides are TGTGCCAGCAGCCTTTACAGGGACGGCTACACCTTC. Its translation is CASSLYRDGYTF.

The chain joins TRBV6-5 to TRBJ2-7; D is unresolved. The CDR3 spans 13 residues. With 2 bases removed from V and 3 bases from J, the gap between germline ends came to 8 bases. Germline lookup yields CDR1 MNHEY and CDR2 SVGAGI. The CDR3 DNA is TGTGCCAGCAGTTACGGACGTGTCTACGAGCAGTACTTC. Its translation: CASSYGRVYEQYF.

This clonotype showed up many times. V is TRBV20-1 and J is TRBJ1-2; no clear D gene. Trimming shortened V by 8 bases and J by 4 bases, and 17 bases separated the two germline ends. This CDR3 spans 13 amino acids. CDR1 and CDR2 from the germline V gene are DFQATT and SNEGSKA (reference sequence). CDR3 coding DNA: TGCAGTTTTGAGGCGGGCAGGTTCTATGGCTACACCTTC. Translation: CSFEAGRFYGYTF.

CDR3 amino acids: CASSLIGKGAFF. The CDR3 region has the DNA TGTGCCAGCAGTTTGATAGGGAAGGGAGCTTTCTTT. The chain carries TRBV28 and TRBJ1-1; D call uncertain. There are 12 residues in the CDR3. V lost 3 bases to trimming and J lost 10 bases, with 12 bases between them. Germline V gene sequence: CDR1 MDHEN, CDR2 SYDVKM.

This rearrangement joins TRBV18 to TRBJ2-7; no definite D call. The CDR3 is 14 residues long. Germline V gene sequence: CDR1 KGHSH, CDR2 LQKENI. V was clipped by 1 base and J by 3 bases, with 10 bases between them. The CDR3 spells CASSPRGEFYEQYF. In nucleotides, the CDR3 is TGTGCCAGCTCACCACGAGGTGAGTTCTACGAGCAGTACTTC.

This clonotype is labeled medium-sized. This chain connects TRBV3-1 to TRBJ1-1, with D perhaps TRBD1 (5 bases). Germline values: CDR1 LGHDT, CDR2 YNNKEL (reference sequence). This CDR3 comprises 12 residues. Trimming shortened V by 2 bases and J by 11 bases, and 12 bases separated the two germline ends. The CDR3 reads CASSQSRGEAFF. DNA for the CDR3: TGTGCCAGCAGCCAATCTAGAGGGGAGGCTTTCTTT. Full variable domain (remainder filled in from reference TRBV3-1 and TRBJ1-1): DTAVSQTPKYLVTQMGNDKSIKCEQNLGHDTMYWYKQDSKKFLKIMFSYNNKELIINETVPNRFSPKSPDKAHLNLHINSLELGDSAVYFCASSQSRGEAFFGQGTRLTVV.

In its sample, this clonotype was seen a few times. V usage is TRBV25-1 and J usage is TRBJ2-3; 8 positions agree with TRBD1. Germline CDR1 and CDR2: MGHDK and SYGVNS. Unmatched junction bases numbered 11, after V lost 4 bases and J lost 5 bases. The CDR3 has 16 amino acids. CDR3 nucleotides: TGTGCCAGCAGTGTAAAACAGGGGGTGCAATTAGATACGCAGTATTTT. Residues: CASSVKQGVQLDTQYF.

This clonotype was detected only a few times. The rearrangement uses TRBV11-2 and TRBJ2-3, with a tentative D call TRBD1 (6 bases). Germline assignment: CDR1 SGHAT and CDR2 FQNNGV. The CDR3 runs 14 residues. The V end lost 5 bases, the J end lost 8 bases, and 17 bases lay between the germline ends. DNA for the CDR3: TGTGCCAGCAGCCCCGGGACGACCAGGGGTACGCAGTATTTT. This translates into CASSPGTTRGTQYF.

The gene calls are TRBV18 and TRBJ2-1; 13 bases fit TRBD2. The CDR3 has 17 residues. V trimming: 3 bases; J trimming: 5 bases; junction bases outside the gene matches: 7. Germline values: CDR1 KGHSH, CDR2 LQKENI. The CDR3 coding sequence is TGTGCCAGCTCACCGGGACTAGCGGGGACAGGAAACAATGAGCAGTTCTTC. Translation gives CASSPGLAGTGNNEQFF.

The V call is TRBV20-1, the J call TRBJ1-6, with D unclear. V shed 4 bases and J shed 7 bases, with 20 bases lying between them. Per germline, CDR1 DFQATT and CDR2 SNEGSKA (reference sequence). This CDR3 is built from 16 residues. The DNA for the CDR3 is TGCAGTGCTATTCCCCTTCGTAGGTCCGCCAATTCACCCCTCCACTTT. Translating gives CSAIPLRRSANSPLHF.